These 8 T cell receptor beta chains originate from one sample sequenced in a study of T cell clonotyping in hematopoietic cell transplantation (dated by TCRdb to the early 2020s). To prepare the library, the immunoSEQ multiplex PCR assay was applied. What TCRdb holds here is the immuneACCESS table cut down to in-frame rearrangements. Part of the clones is not present; checked against another copy, under half of the missing clones reflect an unresolved V gene, and the others are unexplained. The sample records about 10,000 clones, roughly three quarters of which are singletons. The top ten constitute roughly 7.9% of the sample. The time point label for this specimen denotes: 30 days after allo-HCT. The source was PBMCs, collected 30 days after allogeneic stem cell transplant. These receptors all stem from a female patient between 35 and 55 years old who had an allogeneic stem cell transplant from a related donor, so T cells may come from the graft donor. Some clones in this sample may be carry-over from other donors' samples.

The rearrangement links TRBV4-1 to TRBJ2-2; 12 bases match TRBD2. The CDR3 totals 17 residues. The germline V gene encodes CDR1 MGHRA and CDR2 YSYEKL. The ends lost 1 base at V and 0 bases at J; junction bases unmatched: 0. The CDR3 coding sequence is TGCGCCAGCAGCCAAGGACTAGCGGGAGCGAACACCGGGGAGCTGTTTTTT. Its protein is CASSQGLAGANTGELFF.

This rearrangement joins TRBV7-8 to TRBJ2-6; D is uncertain. This CDR3 is 15 amino acids long. Germline values: CDR1 SGHVS, CDR2 FQNEAQ. V lost 2 bases to trimming and J lost 2 bases, with 7 bases between them. DNA for the CDR3: TGTGCCAGCAGCTTATCTCGGGCTGGGGCCAACGTCCTGACTTTC. Residues: CASSLSRAGANVLTF.

V and J are TRBV5-4 and TRBJ2-2; TRBD2 matches at 12 bases. After removal of 3 bases from V and 4 bases from J, the junction contained 1 base not matched to a gene. This CDR3 is built from 15 residues. Germline-derived CDR1 and CDR2 are SGHNT and YYREEE (reference sequence). The CDR3 sequence: CASSSSGRATGELFF. Here the CDR3 DNA reads TGTGCCAGCAGCTCTAGCGGGAGGGCCACCGGGGAGCTGTTTTTT. The full variable domain, with the rest looked up from reference TRBV5-4 and TRBJ2-2, is ETGVTQSPTHLIKTRGQQVTLRCSSQSGHNTVSWYQQALGQGPQFIFQYYREEENGRGNFPPRFSGLQFPNYSSELNVNALELDDSALYLCASSSSGRATGELFFGEGSRLTVL.

A note on this clone: Other DNA sequences in this sample translate to the same CDR3. V usage is TRBV9 and J usage is TRBJ2-5; D not resolved. The V gene's germline CDR1 is SGDLS and CDR2 YYNGEE. V gave up 0 bases and J gave up 5 bases, with 8 bases separating them. The CDR3 covers 13 residues. The CDR3 here is CASSVARSETQYF. CDR3 sequence (DNA): TGTGCCAGCAGCGTAGCCAGATCGGAGACCCAGTACTTC.

The chain carries TRBV5-1 and TRBJ2-5, with TRBD1 as a possible D gene (5 bases). The CDR3 is 15 residues long. Germline CDR1 and CDR2: SGHRS and YFSETQ. The V gene lost 2 bases and the J gene lost 5 bases, with 16 bases spanning the gap. As DNA, the CDR3 is TGCGCCAGCAGCTTAAACTCAGGGTTCGGGGAGACCCAGTACTTC. This encodes CASSLNSGFGETQYF.

A few counts support this clone. The genes are TRBV5-1 and TRBJ1-4; tentatively, D is TRBD1 (6 bases). V was trimmed by 4 bases and J by 3 bases, leaving 7 bases between them. The CDR3 extends over 13 amino acids. Germline lookup yields CDR1 SGHRS and CDR2 YFSETQ. For the CDR3, the DNA is TGCGCCAGCAGCCCAGGGGCTAATGAAAAACTGTTTTTT. Encoded protein: CASSPGANEKLFF. The full variable domain, its missing parts supplied by reference TRBV5-1 and TRBJ1-4, is KAGVTQTPRYLIKTRGQQVTLSCSPISGHRSVSWYQQTPGQGLQFLFEYFSETQRNKGNFPGRFSGRQFSNSRSEMNVSTLELGDSALYLCASSPGANEKLFFGSGTQLSVL.

The chain uses TRBV18 and TRBJ2-7; 9 bases line up with TRBD1. CDR3 length: 15 amino acids. The ends lost 4 bases at V and 2 bases at J; junction bases unmatched: 6. Germline CDR1 and CDR2: KGHSH and LQKENI. CDR3 coding DNA: TGTGCCAGCTCACAAGGACAGGGGCCGACCTACGAGCAGTACTTC. Encoded protein: CASSQGQGPTYEQYF.

V gene TRBV19 combines with J gene TRBJ2-7; D unresolved. Germline CDR1 reads LNHDA; CDR2 reads SQIVND (reference sequence). Trimming cost V 3 bases and J 5 bases, with 8 bases left between them. The CDR3 has 12 amino acids. CDR3 nucleotides: TGTGCCAGTAGTATGACAACCCACGAGCAGTACTTC. This codes for CASSMTTHEQYF.